This T cell receptor (beta chain) was captured in a study of metastatic and nonmetastatic thyroid tumors. Authors' analysis steps: In papillary thyroid cancer, a distant-metastasis classifier was built using CDR3 differences across clinicopathological groups. TCRdb re-called the PCR reads with MiXCR. TCRdb, not the authors, supplied the V and J calls. The repertoire has about 42,000 clones, roughly 12% of them found once; the top ten carry around 9.7%. The CDR3 totals 12 residues. The V gene's germline CDR1 is MDHEN and CDR2 SYDVKM. V was clipped by 6 bases and J by 9 bases; unmatched bases: 5. Not a single patient had been given any form of treatment at any point before undergoing thyroid surgery. In this sample, this clone turned up many times.

This sequence was found in a male donor with papillary thyroid cancer or a benign thyroid nodule (not recorded which). Some clones in this sample may be carry-over from other donors' samples. This chain links TRBV28 with TRBJ1-5; 7 positions match TRBD1. The source material was blood. Here the CDR3 reads CASSSQGRPQHF. As DNA, the CDR3 is TGTGCCAGCAGCTCACAGGGGCGGCCCCAGCATTTT.